This TCR beta chain was captured in a study of breast tumors, draining lymph nodes, adjacent tissues. General study points: Tumor and nontumor repertoires were significantly more similar in luminal-like than in basal-like breast cancer. The data were judged consistent with most tumor T cells coming from lymph node and expanding in tumor. Data only fit, rather than demonstrated, lymph node origin of most tumor T cells.

Breast cancer patients provided tissue from their axillary draining lymph nodes. Details on this clonotype: What it binds is unknown.

V lost 4 bases and J lost 2; bases outside the gene matches: 8. The germline V gene has CDR1 SGHNT and CDR2 YENEEA. The CDR3 runs 17 residues. TCRdb re-analysed the multiplex PCR reads in MiXCR, keeping a single row per CDR3 protein. The sample carries 85,000 to 130,000 distinct CDR3 sequences, approximately 21% recorded once. The TCR sequence derives from a female donor with breast cancer. Some clones in this sample may be carry-over from other donors' samples. The material sequenced was axillary lymph node tissue. V is TRBV11-3 and J is TRBJ2-2, with 9 bases lining up with TRBD1. The CDR3 region has the DNA TGTGCCAGCAGCTCCACAGGGGGCACAGGAAACACCGGGGAGCTGTTTTTT. Residues: CASSSTGGTGNTGELFF.